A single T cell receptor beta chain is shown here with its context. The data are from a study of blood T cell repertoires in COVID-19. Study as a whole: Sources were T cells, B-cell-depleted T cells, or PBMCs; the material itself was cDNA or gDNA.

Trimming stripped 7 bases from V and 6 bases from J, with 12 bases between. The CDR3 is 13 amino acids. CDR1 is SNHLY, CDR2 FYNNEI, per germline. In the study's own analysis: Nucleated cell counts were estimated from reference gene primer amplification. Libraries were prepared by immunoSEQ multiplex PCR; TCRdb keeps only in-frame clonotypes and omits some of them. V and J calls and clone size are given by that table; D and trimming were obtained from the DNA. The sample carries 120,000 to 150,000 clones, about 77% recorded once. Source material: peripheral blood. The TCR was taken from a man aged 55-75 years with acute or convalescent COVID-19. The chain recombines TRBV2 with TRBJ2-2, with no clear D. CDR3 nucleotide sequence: TGTGCCAGCACGGTCTCACCCGCCGGGGAGCTGTTTTTT. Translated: CASTVSPAGELFF.